These 25 T cell receptor beta chains were all obtained from the same sample, sequenced in a study of blood T cell repertoires in COVID-19. Profiled with immunoSEQ multiplex PCR; TCRdb holds only in-frame clones, not every one. The data show about 200,000 clones, over 80% seen once. The sample comprised peripheral blood. The receptors stem from a man aged 60-69 years with COVID-19, enrolled during active disease.

The J gene is TRBJ1-1, the V gene TRBV7-8, with 7 bases fitting TRBD1. Germline V gene sequence: CDR1 SGHVS, CDR2 FQNEAQ. V shed 2 bases and J 1 base; nucleotides not matched to a gene: 4. CDR3 length equals 15 residues. Written as DNA, the CDR3 is TGTGCCAGCAGCTTACCACAGGGGTCGAACACTGAAGCTTTCTTT. This codes for CASSLPQGSNTEAFF.

This rearrangement joins TRBV12-3 or TRBV12-4 to TRBJ2-1; the D gene is possibly TRBD2 (6 bases). The CDR3 has 13 amino acids. V was trimmed by 1 base and J by 6 bases, leaving 7 bases between them. This chain's CDR3 is CASSLGRGNEQFF. CDR3 nucleotides: TGTGCCAGCAGTTTAGGGAGGGGCAATGAGCAGTTCTTC.

The chain couples TRBV6-2 or TRBV6-3 to TRBJ1-2; tentative D call: TRBD1 (5 bases). Trimming cost V 5 bases and J 3 bases, with 10 bases left between them. The CDR3 runs 13 residues. Germline CDR1 is MNHEY and CDR2 is SVGEGT. The CDR3 sequence: CASSTTGYYGYTF. The CDR3 DNA reads as TGTGCCAGCAGTACTACAGGATACTATGGCTACACCTTC.

This clone showed up just a few times. This CDR3 is CASQYRESPLHF. In DNA, the CDR3 is TGTGCCTCCCAGTACAGGGAATCACCCCTCCACTTT. This chain joins TRBV19 and TRBJ1-6; D is possibly TRBD1 (6 bases). The CDR3 is made up of 12 amino acids. The germline V gene has CDR1 LNHDA and CDR2 SQIVND (reference sequence). V gave up 11 bases and J gave up 10 bases, with 15 bases separating them.

The chain carries TRBV7-3 and TRBJ2-1, with 14 nucleotides matching TRBD2. This CDR3 comprises 14 residues. V dropped 5 bases and J dropped 9; count of bases not matched to a gene: 3. Germline CDR1 reads SGHTA; CDR2 reads FQGTGA. The CDR3 loop is CASSQGLAGAEQFF. The CDR3 DNA is TGTGCCAGCAGCCAGGGACTAGCGGGAGCTGAGCAGTTCTTC.

The chain recombines TRBV28 with TRBJ2-4, with 8 bases matching TRBD1. Germline CDR1 is MDHEN and CDR2 is SYDVKM. V lost 3 bases and J lost 5; bases outside the gene matches: 0. The CDR3 has 13 amino acids. The CDR3 spells CASSLDRENIQYF. The CDR3 DNA reads TGTGCCAGCAGTTTGGACAGGGAAAACATTCAGTACTTC.

The gene calls are TRBV7-9 and TRBJ2-2; 8 bases align to TRBD1. CDR3 length equals 14 residues. CDR1 is SEHNR, CDR2 FQNEAQ, per germline (reference sequence). V lost 11 bases, J lost 5 bases, and 10 bases stayed unmatched. The chain's CDR3 is CALTGALKTGELFF. The CDR3 coding sequence is TGTGCCTTGACAGGGGCGCTGAAAACCGGGGAGCTGTTTTTT. The variable domain in full, completed from reference TRBV7-9 and TRBJ2-2, reads DTGVSQNPRHKITKRGQNVTFRCDPISEHNRLYWYRQTLGQGPEFLTYFQNEAQLEKSRLLSDRFSAERPKGSFSTLEIQRTEQGDSAMYLCALTGALKTGELFFGEGSRLTVL.

This chain links TRBV9 with TRBJ1-2, with D maybe TRBD1 (5 bases). V was clipped by 3 bases and J by 8 bases, with 14 bases between them. Germline CDR1 and CDR2: SGDLS and YYNGEE. This CDR3 has 13 residues. The CDR3 DNA sequence: TGTGCCAGCAGCGGGAGGGACGTGACGGGCTACACCTTC. This sequence encodes CASSGRDVTGYTF.

The J gene is TRBJ2-5, the V gene TRBV7-9; 10 nucleotides line up with TRBD1. With 5 bases clipped from V and 4 bases from J, the junction kept 7 bases outside the gene matches. The CDR3 sequence is 15 residues long. CDR1 is SEHNR and CDR2 is FQNEAQ in the germline V gene (reference sequence). The CDR3 loop reads CASSPRDRGRETQYF. DNA of the CDR3: TGTGCCAGCAGCCCGAGGGACAGGGGAAGAGAGACCCAGTACTTC.

The rearrangement uses TRBV28 and TRBJ2-2, with D possibly TRBD1 on 5 matching bases. The CDR3 spans 17 residues. Trimming took off 3 bases at V and 4 bases at J, with 18 bases between the two ends. Germline V gene data show CDR1 as MDHEN and CDR2 as SYDVKM. CDR3 nucleotide sequence: TGTGCCAGCAGTTTGGGTAGGGGTCGACTCGGCACCGGGGAGCTGTTTTTT. Translating it yields CASSLGRGRLGTGELFF.

The chain carries TRBV19 and TRBJ1-1, with 7 positions matching TRBD1. Looked up from germline, CDR1 is LNHDA and CDR2 is SQIVND (reference sequence). Trimming cost V 2 bases and J 2 bases; bases outside gene matches: 2. The CDR3 sequence is 14 residues long. Here the CDR3 DNA reads TGTGCCAGTAGTATAACAGGGGCTAACACTGAAGCTTTCTTT. Translating gives CASSITGANTEAFF.

The V call is TRBV18, the J call TRBJ1-6; 7 bases are a match to TRBD1. Looked up from germline, CDR1 is KGHSH and CDR2 is LQKENI. V shed 6 bases, J shed 7 bases, and the junction held 15 bases outside the gene matches. The length of the CDR3 is 17 residues. The CDR3: CASSINSGGGSNSPLHF. The DNA of the CDR3 is TGTGCCAGCTCGATAAACTCTGGAGGGGGCTCGAATTCACCCCTCCACTTT.

This chain connects TRBV5-5 to TRBJ2-1; TRBD2 agrees at 10 bases. Germline CDR1 SGHKS, CDR2 YYEKEE (reference sequence). The ends lost 0 bases at V and 7 bases at J; junction bases unmatched: 10. This CDR3 spans 17 amino acids. The CDR3 DNA reads as TGTGCCAGCAGCTTGGCCTATCGGACTAGCGGATTAAATGAGCAGTTCTTC. It encodes CASSLAYRTSGLNEQFF.

This clone was counted a few times. The chain has TRBV29-1 and TRBJ2-2, with a weak D call TRBD1 (6 bases). The V end was cut by 0 bases, the J end by 6 bases, with 14 bases between. The CDR3 has 15 amino acids. Per the germline V gene, CDR1 is SQVTM and CDR2 is ANQGSEA. The CDR3 protein is CSVEDVTGFPGELFF. In DNA, the CDR3 is TGCAGCGTTGAAGATGTAACAGGGTTTCCCGGGGAGCTGTTTTTT.

The J gene is TRBJ1-4, the V gene TRBV6-5; no clear D gene. This CDR3 has 11 residues. Trimming took off 6 bases at V and 14 bases at J, with 13 bases between the two ends. CDR1 and CDR2 (germline): MNHEY, SVGAGI. CDR3 sequence (DNA): TGTGCCAGCAGGGGAGGGCTCTGGCTGTTTTTT. Amino acid sequence: CASRGGLWLFF.

The chain couples TRBV24-1 to TRBJ2-1, with D perhaps matching TRBD1 (5 bases). V lost 3 bases, J lost 8 bases, and 13 bases lay in between. The germline CDR1 and CDR2 sequences are KGHDR and SFDVKD. The CDR3 covers 14 residues. CDR3 in amino acids: CATSDPSRVDEQFF. CDR3 DNA sequence: TGTGCCACCAGTGATCCTTCCAGGGTGGATGAGCAGTTCTTC.

CDR3 sequence reads: CASSLTSGSGEQYF. As DNA, the CDR3 is TGTGCCAGTAGTTTGACTAGCGGGAGCGGAGAGCAGTACTTC. This chain joins TRBV19 and TRBJ2-7, with 12 positions matching TRBD2. Germline loops: CDR1 LNHDA, CDR2 SQIVND (reference sequence). V lost 5 bases and J lost 7; bases outside the gene matches: 6. The CDR3 is made up of 14 amino acids.

The rearrangement links TRBV6-6 to TRBJ2-5, with 9 bases that match TRBD1. Losses at the gene ends were 5 bases for V and 5 bases for J; bases not matched to a gene: 9. The CDR3 loop spans 15 amino acids. Germline V CDR1 and CDR2: MNHNY, SVGAGI (reference sequence). The CDR3 region is CASSQRGQGTETQYF. The CDR3 coding sequence is TGTGCCAGCAGTCAACGAGGACAGGGGACGGAGACCCAGTACTTC.

This clone was seen more than once but under ten times. The chain employs TRBV5-1 and TRBJ1-1; 10 bases are shared with TRBD1. This CDR3 contains 16 residues. The germline V gene encodes CDR1 SGHRS and CDR2 YFSETQ. J was trimmed by 1 base and V by 5 bases; bases with no gene match: 8. The DNA for the CDR3 is TGCGCCAGCAGACCGGGACAGGGGCGGGGGAACACTGAAGCTTTCTTT. Its translation is CASRPGQGRGNTEAFF.

This rearrangement joins TRBV6-2 or TRBV6-3 to TRBJ1-6; D gene unclear. Germline lookup yields CDR1 MNHEY and CDR2 SVGEGT. The germline V and J ends were trimmed by 0 bases and 7 bases, with 10 bases remaining between them. The CDR3 length is 15 residues. The CDR3 reads CASSYSYRVNSPLHF. DNA of the CDR3: TGTGCCAGCAGTTACTCGTACCGGGTAAATTCACCCCTCCACTTT.

The chain links TRBV7-9 to TRBJ2-7; D is unclear. Deletions cut 0 bases from V and 0 bases from J, with 12 bases between. The CDR3 extends over 16 amino acids. Germline V CDR1 and CDR2: SEHNR, FQNEAQ (reference sequence). The CDR3 DNA reads as TGTGCCAGCAGCTTAGCCCGTTTTGGCGGCTCCTACGAGCAGTACTTC. Its protein product is CASSLARFGGSYEQYF. The full variable domain, its missing parts supplied by reference TRBV7-9 and TRBJ2-7, is DTGVSQNPRHKITKRGQNVTFRCDPISEHNRLYWYRQTLGQGPEFLTYFQNEAQLEKSRLLSDRFSAERPKGSFSTLEIQRTEQGDSAMYLCASSLARFGGSYEQYFGPGTRLTVT.

This clone was seen just once. The chain has TRBV21-1 and TRBJ1-2; the D call of TRBD1 is as the table states it, not checked on the DNA. TRBV21-1 represents a pseudogene. The CDR3 covers 15 residues. The CDR3 sequence: CASSKRKTGGGGYTF. CDR3 coding DNA: TGTGCCAGCAGCAAAAGGAAAACAGGGGGAGGTGGCTACACCTTC.

The CDR3 sequence: CASTQRVPPYGYTF. The CDR3, as DNA: TGTGCCAGCACCCAAAGAGTACCGCCCTATGGCTACACCTTC. The gene calls are TRBV6-6 and TRBJ1-2; D is unresolved. This CDR3 is built from 14 residues. The V gene lost 7 bases and the J gene lost 4 bases, with 16 bases spanning the gap. Germline CDR1 and CDR2: MNHNY and SVGAGI (reference sequence).

The rearrangement links TRBV6-5 to TRBJ1-5; 7 positions match TRBD1. CDR3 length: 13 residues. V was clipped by 8 bases and J by 4 bases; unmatched bases: 5. CDR1 and CDR2 from the germline V gene are MNHEY and SVGAGI. As DNA, the CDR3 is TGTGCCAGCTCCGCAGGGGGGAATCAGCCCCAGCATTTT. Translation: CASSAGGNQPQHF.

For this clone: Sequence at one end of the junction differs from germline and may be a read error. The V and J genes are TRBV18 and TRBJ1-2, with D unresolved. This CDR3 has 13 residues. Germline V gene sequence: CDR1 KGHSH, CDR2 LQKENI. This CDR3 is CASSPPINYGYTF. CDR3 sequence (DNA): TGTGCCAGCTCACCACCGATCAACTATGGCTATACCTTC.